This T cell receptor (beta chain) was sequenced during a study of blood T cell repertoires in COVID-19. As for the study in general: PBMCs, B-cell-depleted T cells, or T cells provided the cDNA or gDNA that made up the material.

Original methodology: Estimation of nucleated cell counts relied on the amplification of reference gene primers. Generated by immunoSEQ multiplex PCR, the TCRdb table keeps only in-frame clones and is missing some. V and J calls and clone size are those listed in that table; D and trimming were worked out from the DNA. The repertoire holds a few hundred thousand clones, with 65% to 90% as singletons. V dropped 0 bases and J dropped 5 bases, with 10 bases sitting between them. The CDR3 spans 13 residues. In germline, CDR1 is GTSNPN, CDR2 SVGIG (reference sequence). One Seattle source followed patients from active infection through their disease course.

The TCR was taken from a woman between 70 and 85 years old with COVID-19, enrolled during active disease. The material sequenced was peripheral blood. The chain uses TRBV30 and TRBJ1-2; no reliable D call. CDR3 amino acids: CAWSVQSLYGYTF. Written as DNA, the CDR3 is TGTGCCTGGAGTGTACAGTCTTTGTATGGCTACACCTTC.